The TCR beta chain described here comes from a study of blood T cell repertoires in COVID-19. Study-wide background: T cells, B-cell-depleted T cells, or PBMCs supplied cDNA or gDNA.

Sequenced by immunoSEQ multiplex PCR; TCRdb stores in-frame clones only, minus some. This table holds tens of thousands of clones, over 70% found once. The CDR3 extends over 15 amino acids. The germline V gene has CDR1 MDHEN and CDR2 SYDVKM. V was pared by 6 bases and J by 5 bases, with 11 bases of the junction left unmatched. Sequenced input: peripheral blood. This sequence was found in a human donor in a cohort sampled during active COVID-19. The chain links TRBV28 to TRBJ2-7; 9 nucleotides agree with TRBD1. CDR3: CASRSGDRALDEQYF. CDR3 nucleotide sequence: TGTGCCAGCAGATCCGGGGACAGGGCTCTCGACGAGCAGTACTTC.